This entry lists 4 T cell receptor beta chains sequenced from one sample in a study of T cells in Graves' hyperthyroidism and ophthalmopathy. Researchers amplified the TCR beta CDR3 regions from RNA transcripts. Initially, a first-round RT-PCR of the TCR CDR3 employed the HTBI primer set. TCRdb fed the multiplex PCR reads into MiXCR, producing one record per CDR3 protein. The sample includes approximately 640,000 distinct CDR3 sequences, roughly 45% of them seen just once. Sequenced material: peripheral blood or thyroid tissue (not recorded which). These receptors were obtained from an adult man with Graves' disease, either hyperthyroidism or ophthalmopathy (not recorded which).

This clonotype was seen a few times. This sequence may be a read error, since a much larger clone differs from it by one base. The rearrangement joins TRBV20-1 to TRBJ2-7; the D is unclear. V gave up 0 bases and J gave up 2 bases, with 5 bases separating them. Germline V gives CDR1 DFQATT, CDR2 SNEGSKA (reference sequence). The CDR3 consists of 12 residues. The CDR3 region is CSAREWAYEQYF. The CDR3 DNA sequence: TGCAGTGCTAGAGAGTGGGCCTACGAGCAGTACTTC.

The gene calls are TRBV20-1 and TRBJ2-2, with 11 bases fitting TRBD2. This CDR3 has 15 residues. Germline trimming cut 0 bases from V and 8 bases from J; bases unmatched to any gene: 5. CDR1 and CDR2 from the germline V gene are DFQATT and SNEGSKA (reference sequence). The CDR3 nucleotides read TGCAGTGCTAGAGATTGGGCTAGCGGGGGGGGGGAGCTGTTTTTT. This encodes CSARDWASGGGELFF.

This clonotype has at least ten counts. The rearrangement joins TRBV25-1 to TRBJ1-1, with 8 bases aligning to TRBD1. Germline trimming cut 1 base from V and 5 bases from J; bases unmatched to any gene: 9. This CDR3 comprises 16 residues. The V gene's germline CDR1 is MGHDK and CDR2 SYGVNS. The CDR3 DNA reads TGTGCCAGCAGTGAATTGGCAGGGGGCGGTTCAACTGAAGCTTTCTTT. Protein product: CASSELAGGGSTEAFF.

There are many counts of this clonotype. The rearrangement joins TRBV20-1 to TRBJ1-1; maybe TRBD1 (5 bases). CDR1 DFQATT and CDR2 SNEGSKA come from the germline V gene (reference sequence). CDR3 length equals 13 residues. Trimming pared 3 bases from V and 5 bases from J, leaving 13 bases between. For the CDR3, the DNA is TGCAGTGCTAGTGGGGGATATGGGACTGAAGCTTTCTTT. It codes for CSASGGYGTEAFF.